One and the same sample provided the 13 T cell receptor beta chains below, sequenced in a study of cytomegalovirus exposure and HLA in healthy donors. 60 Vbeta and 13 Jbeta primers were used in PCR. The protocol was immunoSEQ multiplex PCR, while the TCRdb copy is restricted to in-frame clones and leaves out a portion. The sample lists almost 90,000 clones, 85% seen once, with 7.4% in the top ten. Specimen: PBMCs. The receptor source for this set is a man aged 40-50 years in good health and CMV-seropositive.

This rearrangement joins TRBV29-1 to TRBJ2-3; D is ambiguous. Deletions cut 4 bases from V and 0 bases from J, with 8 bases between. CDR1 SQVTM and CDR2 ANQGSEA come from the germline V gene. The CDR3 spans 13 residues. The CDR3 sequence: CSVGARSTDTQYF. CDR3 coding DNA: TGCAGCGTTGGGGCACGTAGCACAGATACGCAGTATTTT.

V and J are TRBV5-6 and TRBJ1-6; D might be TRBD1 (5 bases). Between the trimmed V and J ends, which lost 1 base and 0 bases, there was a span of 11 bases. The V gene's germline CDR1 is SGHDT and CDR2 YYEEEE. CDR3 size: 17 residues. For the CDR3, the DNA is TGTGCCAGCAGCTTGAGGACAATGAGCTCCTATAATTCACCCCTCCACTTT. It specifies CASSLRTMSSYNSPLHF. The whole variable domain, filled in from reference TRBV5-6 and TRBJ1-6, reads DAGVTQSPTHLIKTRGQQVTLRCSPKSGHDTVSWYQQALGQGPQFIFQYYEEEERQRGNFPDRFSGHQFPNYSSELNVNALLLGDSALYLCASSLRTMSSYNSPLHFGNGTRLTVT.

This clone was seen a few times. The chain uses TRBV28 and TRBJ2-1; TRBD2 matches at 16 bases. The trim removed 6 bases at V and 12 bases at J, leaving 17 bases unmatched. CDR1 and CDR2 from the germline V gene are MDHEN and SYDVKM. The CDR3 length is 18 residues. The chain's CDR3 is CASSPPDGTSGRGGVQFF. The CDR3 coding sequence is TGTGCCAGCAGCCCCCCCGACGGGACTAGCGGGAGGGGAGGGGTGCAGTTCTTC.

CDR3 in amino acids: CASSFATSGLIYEQYF. Here the CDR3 DNA reads TGTGCCAGCAGCTTTGCGACTAGCGGATTAATCTACGAGCAGTACTTC. This chain uses TRBV11-3 with TRBJ2-5, with TRBD2 matching 9 bases. The DNA matches TRBJ2-7 better at its end, which makes the J call doubtful. The CDR3 is 16 residues long. CDR1 and CDR2 from the germline V gene are SGHNT and YENEEA.

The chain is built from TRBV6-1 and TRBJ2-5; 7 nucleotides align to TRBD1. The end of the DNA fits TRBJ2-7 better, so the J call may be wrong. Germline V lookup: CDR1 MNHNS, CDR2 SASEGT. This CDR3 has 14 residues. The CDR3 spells CASRPTGSSYEQYF. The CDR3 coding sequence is TGTGCCAGCAGGCCGACAGGGAGCTCCTACGAGCAGTACTTC.

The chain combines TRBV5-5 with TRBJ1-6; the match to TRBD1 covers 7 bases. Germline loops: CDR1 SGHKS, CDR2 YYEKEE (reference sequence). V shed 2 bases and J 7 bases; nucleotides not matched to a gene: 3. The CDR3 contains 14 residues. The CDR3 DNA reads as TGTGCCAGCAGCTTCGGGACAGACAATTCACCCCTCCACTTT. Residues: CASSFGTDNSPLHF. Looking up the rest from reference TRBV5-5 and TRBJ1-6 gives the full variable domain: DAGVTQSPTHLIKTRGQQVTLRCSPISGHKSVSWYQQVLGQGPQFIFQYYEKEERGRGNFPDRFSARQFPNYSSELNVNALLLGDSALYLCASSFGTDNSPLHFGNGTRLTVT.

CDR3 in amino acids: CASSQKDGWRELHTQYF. The CDR3 nucleotides are TGTGCCAGCAGCCAGAAAGACGGTTGGCGGGAGCTCCATACGCAGTATTTT. The rearrangement joins TRBV14 to TRBJ2-3; 7 positions agree with TRBD2. Trimming took 3 bases from V and 7 from J; bases not matched to a gene: 16. Germline CDR1 reads SGHDN; CDR2 reads FVKESK. The CDR3 extends over 17 amino acids.

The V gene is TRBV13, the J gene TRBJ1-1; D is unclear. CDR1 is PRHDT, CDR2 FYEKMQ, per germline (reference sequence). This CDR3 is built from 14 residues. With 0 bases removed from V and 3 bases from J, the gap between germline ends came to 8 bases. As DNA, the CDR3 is TGTGCCAGCAGCTTAGGGCAGGACTACACTGAAGCTTTCTTT. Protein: CASSLGQDYTEAFF. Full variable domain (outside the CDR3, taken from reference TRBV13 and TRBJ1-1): AAGVIQSPRHLIKEKRETATLKCYPIPRHDTVYWYQQGPGQDPQFLISFYEKMQSDKGSIPDRFSAQQFSDYHSELNMSSLELGDSALYFCASSLGQDYTEAFFGQGTRLTVV.

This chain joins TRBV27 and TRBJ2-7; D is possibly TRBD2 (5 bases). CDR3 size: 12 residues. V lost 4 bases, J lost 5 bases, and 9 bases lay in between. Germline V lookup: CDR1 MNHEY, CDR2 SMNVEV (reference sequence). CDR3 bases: TGTGCCAGCAGTTCCCTAGCACACGAGCAGTACTTC. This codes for CASSSLAHEQYF.

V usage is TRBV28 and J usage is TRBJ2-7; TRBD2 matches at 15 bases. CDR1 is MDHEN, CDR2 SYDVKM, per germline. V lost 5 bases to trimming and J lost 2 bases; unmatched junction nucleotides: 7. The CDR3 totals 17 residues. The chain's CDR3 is CASSGGLAGGSAYEQYF. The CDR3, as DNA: TGTGCCAGCAGTGGCGGACTAGCGGGAGGGAGTGCCTACGAGCAGTACTTC.

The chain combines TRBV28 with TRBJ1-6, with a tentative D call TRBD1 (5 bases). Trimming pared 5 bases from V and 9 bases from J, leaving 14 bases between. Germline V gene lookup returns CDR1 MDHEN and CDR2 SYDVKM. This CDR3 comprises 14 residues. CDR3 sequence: CASSPRVVSSPLHF. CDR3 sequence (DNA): TGTGCCAGCAGTCCCAGGGTAGTGAGTTCACCCCTCCACTTT.

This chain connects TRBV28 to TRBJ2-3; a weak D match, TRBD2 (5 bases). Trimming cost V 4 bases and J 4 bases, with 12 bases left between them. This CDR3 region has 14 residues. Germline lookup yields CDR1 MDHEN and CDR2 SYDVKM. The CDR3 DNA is TGTGCCAGCAGTTCGAGAGGGTCCTCAGATACGCAGTATTTT. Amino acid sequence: CASSSRGSSDTQYF.

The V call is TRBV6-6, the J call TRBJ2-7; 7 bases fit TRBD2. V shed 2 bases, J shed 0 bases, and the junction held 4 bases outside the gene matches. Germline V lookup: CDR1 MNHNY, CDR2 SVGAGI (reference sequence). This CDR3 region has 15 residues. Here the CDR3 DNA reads TGTGCCAGCAGTTACAGTACTAGCGCCTCCTACGAGCAGTACTTC. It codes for CASSYSTSASYEQYF.